This T cell receptor beta chain was retrieved from a study of blood T cell repertoires in COVID-19 (dated by TCRdb to 2018 to 2021). With regard to the full study: The collaborator samples originated in the United States, Italy and Spain and spanned the acute and convalescent phases of COVID-19. The material from the prospective study consisted of cDNA or gDNA derived from T cells, B-cell-depleted T cells, or PBMCs. The dataset comprised deeply sampled blood TCRbeta repertoires from subjects exposed to, actively infected with, or recovered from COVID-19. The repertoires were made available in a free public database intended to serve as a resource for research on the immune response to SARS-CoV-2. Samples were obtained from the ongoing ImmuneRACE study (first 160 participants) and from 1,200 or so subjects provided by 6 global collaborators. A de-identified subject ID, COVID-19 status, age in years and sex were almost always included in the sample metadata. Where available, HLA class I and class II types were obtained from metadata supplied by the sample provider rather than from assay-based typing.

The CDR3 spans 13 residues, from the cysteine through the phenylalanine. The read is trimmed to its CDR3 DNA, 39 bases read in frame from base 1. Cut back by 5 bases and 5 bases, the V and J ends lie 9 bases apart. Beyond this particular receptor, the publication reports: The quantity of clinical and demographic metadata differed by source and by participant and was supplied without curation.

Details on this clone: There is no known antigen for this receptor. One base away there is no much larger clone; base qualities are not given.

TCRbeta CDR3 regions were amplified from genomic DNA using the immunoSEQ Assay, a bias-controlled multiplex PCR. From the authors' description of their analysis: Nucleated cell counts per sample were estimated from amplification of reference gene primers within the assay. To quantify the absolute abundance of each unique TCRbeta CDR3 rearrangement, sequence reads were collapsed and filtered. For each sample, productive Simpson clonality was calculated as the square root of Simpson's diversity index over productive rearrangements. Entries here come from immuneACCESS through TCRdb and include only in-frame sequences with V and J called. Some clones fail to appear in such tables; in the studies checked, an unresolved V gene covers under half of the shortfall, and the cause of the remainder is unknown. The D gene and trimming were derived from the DNA, and the V and J assignments and clone size from that table. Counted in this sample were roughly 230,000 clones; approximately 83% of them appeared once. The biggest ten clones account for 3.4% of the sample.

Participants in the prospective study were enrolled through a virtual design, were aged roughly 18 to 95 years, and lived in under 25 United States geographic areas. In the prospective study, participants were assigned to cohorts based on the clinical history participants reported in a screening survey and a study questionnaire. For ImmuneRACE Cohort 3, a participant was defined as recovered based on two consecutive negative NP/OP PCR tests, clearance by a healthcare professional, or resolution of symptoms. Mobile phlebotomists in the prospective study collected whole blood, serum and a nasopharyngeal or oropharyngeal swab from every participant. Participants in the prospective study had the option to provide additional blood draws and questionnaires over an approximately 2-month period. Before DNA extraction, blood samples from the prospective study were shipped at room temperature or frozen.

The sequencing sample was made of PBMCs or T cells enriched from blood (not recorded which). The rearrangement combines TRBV12-3 or TRBV12-4 with TRBJ1-4; TRBD1 is perhaps the D gene, given 6 matching bases. This receptor was obtained from a man in his fifties or sixties who had recovered from COVID-19. CDR3 region: CASSTGQNEKLFF. Read as DNA, the sequence is TGTGCCAGCAGTACTGGACAGAATGAAAAACTGTTTTTT.